This T cell receptor beta chain was captured in a study of OX40 agonist ivuxolimab in advanced cancers. Study in general: Intravenous ivuxolimab at 0.01 to 10 mg/kg was given to patients every 2 weeks.

Repertoires were generated with immunoSEQ multiplex PCR, while TCRdb's copy carries only in-frame clones and drops some. The table includes about 79,000 clones, roughly 94% detected once. Germline trimming cut 2 bases from V and 5 bases from J; bases unmatched to any gene: 4. Per germline, CDR1 MGHRA and CDR2 YSYEKL. The CDR3 has 15 residues. Turning to this clone: No antigen is known for it.

General study findings and limits: Patients who responded partially at 0.1-3.0 mg/kg showed clonal expansion ranking among the lowest. More expanded clones were found, on average, in CD8+ than in CD4+ T cells.

Baseline, cycle 4 day 1, and cycle 7 day 1 were the blood sampling points. Sequences were derived from CD4+ or CD8+ T cells sorted from blood, sampled in a trial of the OX40 agonist ivuxolimab. V gene TRBV4-1 combines with J gene TRBJ2-2; the match to TRBD1 covers 8 bases. The TCR was taken from an adult with an advanced solid tumor such as melanoma, head and neck, liver or kidney cancer. CDR3 in amino acids: CASSQFTGGTGELFF. CDR3 nucleotide sequence: TGCGCCAGCAGCCAATTCACAGGGGGTACCGGGGAGCTGTTTTTT.